Sequencing of this TCR beta chain was carried out in a study of blood T cells in healthy people across ages. This CDR3 comprises 16 residues. From germline, CDR1 is ENHRY and CDR2 SYGVKD. Trimming removed 3 bases from V and 4 bases from J; junction bases left unmatched: 4. A sample-barcoded 5' primer and a J-beta primer mix were used in a second PCR of about 7 to 12 cycles. Each of the cDNA molecules was tagged by a template-switch adaptor with 12 random nucleotides. TCRdb reanalysed the 5' RACE reads using MiXCR and keeps one entry per CDR3 protein. Seen here are more than 800,000 distinct CDR3 sequences, 45% observed once, and the top ten hold approximately 17%. As concerns this clonotype: Its antigen remains unidentified.

Whole-study findings and limits: Estimated diversity that came from one million T cells was considered an underestimate.

The TCR was taken from a woman aged 55-69 years in good health. V gene TRBV10-3 combines with J gene TRBJ2-1, with 12 bases that match TRBD2. The specimen was blood. As DNA, the CDR3 is TGTGCCATCAGTGACCGGCTAGCGGGAGGGTACAATGAGCAGTTCTTC. The encoded protein is CAISDRLAGGYNEQFF.